The sequence of this TCR beta chain was determined in a study of blood T cell repertoires in COVID-19. The germline V gene encodes CDR1 SGDLS and CDR2 YYNGEE. This CDR3 comprises 16 residues. The junction had 13 bases not matched to a gene; V was cut back by 0 bases and J by 13 bases. This clone was seen only a few times. Participant ages covered 18 to 89 years across 24 US areas. Clones were read by immunoSEQ multiplex PCR, and TCRdb kept only the in-frame ones, dropping some. The table records about 310,000 clones, about 88% of them present only once. Sequenced input: PBMCs or T cells enriched from blood (not recorded which). This receptor was obtained from a woman aged 35 to 49 who had recovered from COVID-19. The chain recombines TRBV9 with TRBJ2-1, with 10 bases that match TRBD2. The CDR3 region is CASSVDPAGGRVHQFF. The DNA for the CDR3 is TGTGCCAGCAGCGTAGATCCAGCGGGGGGGCGAGTCCACCAGTTCTTC.